The 22 T cell receptor beta chains below all came from one sample that was sequenced in a study of cytomegalovirus exposure and HLA in healthy donors. A multiplex PCR was run with 60 Vbeta primers and 13 Jbeta primers. Repertoires were generated with immunoSEQ multiplex PCR, while TCRdb's copy carries only in-frame clones and drops some. The data show about 150,000 clones, roughly 82% seen once. Sequencing used PBMCs. All receptors derive from a woman aged 45-59 years in good health and CMV-seropositive.

CDR3 protein: CASSLSGAGDQTQYF. In nucleotides, the CDR3 is TGCGCCAGCAGCTTGAGTGGGGCAGGGGACCAGACCCAGTACTTC. The J gene is TRBJ2-5, the V gene TRBV5-1; D is possibly TRBD1 (6 bases). Germline V gene data show CDR1 as SGHRS and CDR2 as YFSETQ. This CDR3 region has 15 residues. V gave up 1 base and J gave up 6 bases, with 16 bases separating them. Supplemented by reference TRBV5-1 and TRBJ2-5, the full variable domain reads KAGVTQTPRYLIKTRGQQVTLSCSPISGHRSVSWYQQTPGQGLQFLFEYFSETQRNKGNFPGRFSGRQFSNSRSEMNVSTLELGDSALYLCASSLSGAGDQTQYFGPGTRLLVL.

This chain connects TRBV5-4 to TRBJ2-3; 8 nucleotides align to TRBD2. Germline CDR1 reads SGHNT; CDR2 reads YYREEE (reference sequence). This CDR3 is 16 amino acids long. V was pared by 2 bases and J by 0 bases, with 5 bases of the junction left unmatched. CDR3 sequence reads: CASSLAGGASTDTQYF. CDR3 coding DNA: TGTGCCAGCAGCTTAGCCGGGGGGGCTAGCACAGATACGCAGTATTTT.

This rearrangement joins TRBV5-6 to TRBJ2-5; D gene ambiguous. V was trimmed by 3 bases and J by 7 bases, leaving 16 bases between them. Germline CDR1 and CDR2: SGHDT and YYEEEE. This CDR3 region has 14 residues. Written as DNA, the CDR3 is TGTGCCAGCAGCTCTATGAGTTCGTCGGGGACCCAGTACTTC. Protein product: CASSSMSSSGTQYF.

About this clone itself: Germline and junction disagree at one end, which may indicate a read error. The genes are TRBV28 and TRBJ2-7; TRBD2 aligns across 7 bases. The V gene's germline CDR1 is MDHEN and CDR2 SYDVKM. This CDR3 has 16 amino acids. CDR3 DNA: TGTGCCAGCACTTTAGGGGCGCGCGGCGGGGGCTACGAGCAGTACTTC. It is translated as CASTLGARGGGYEQYF.

V gene TRBV7-9 combines with J gene TRBJ2-7, with 11 bases aligning to TRBD2. J was trimmed by 2 bases and V by 5 bases; bases with no gene match: 5. The CDR3 has 15 residues. The germline gives CDR1 SEHNR, CDR2 FQNEAQ (reference sequence). Here the CDR3 reads CASSTGLAETYEQYF. CDR3 nucleotide sequence: TGTGCCAGCAGCACGGGACTAGCGGAGACCTACGAGCAGTACTTC.

V usage is TRBV5-4 and J usage is TRBJ2-2, with 9 bases aligning to TRBD2. CDR1 is SGHNT and CDR2 is YYREEE in the germline V gene (reference sequence). The CDR3 covers 16 residues. Trimming took 0 bases from V and 7 from J; bases not matched to a gene: 7. The CDR3 nucleotides are TGTGCCAGCAGCTTGGGGAGCGGGGGGCGGCACGGGGAGCTGTTTTTT. It yields the protein CASSLGSGGRHGELFF.

The chain joins TRBV5-6 to TRBJ1-1; no definite D call. Germline V lookup: CDR1 SGHDT, CDR2 YYEEEE. V lost 5 bases, J lost 4 bases, and 15 bases lay in between. CDR3 length equals 14 residues. CDR3 in DNA: TGTGCCAGCAGACATAGGTCGCGGAGCACTGAAGCTTTCTTT. This gives the protein CASRHRSRSTEAFF. The whole variable domain, remainder taken from reference TRBV5-6 and TRBJ1-1, is DAGVTQSPTHLIKTRGQQVTLRCSPKSGHDTVSWYQQALGQGPQFIFQYYEEEERQRGNFPDRFSGHQFPNYSSELNVNALLLGDSALYLCASRHRSRSTEAFFGQGTRLTVV.

J is TRBJ2-3 and V is TRBV5-4, with D possibly matching TRBD2 (6 bases). The CDR3 totals 15 residues. Trimming cost V 3 bases and J 1 base, with 12 bases left between them. Germline lookup yields CDR1 SGHNT and CDR2 YYREEE (reference sequence). The CDR3 sequence: CASSSGGLGTDTQYF. DNA of the CDR3: TGTGCCAGCAGCTCCGGGGGTTTAGGCACAGATACGCAGTATTTT.

J is TRBJ1-1 and V is TRBV9; D not certain. CDR3 length: 13 amino acids. Germline V gene sequence: CDR1 SGDLS, CDR2 YYNGEE. With 3 bases removed from V and 3 bases from J, the gap between germline ends came to 9 bases. The DNA of the CDR3 is TGTGCCAGCAGCGCCAGGTTGGACACTGAAGCTTTCTTT. Residues: CASSARLDTEAFF.

The CDR3 DNA reads TGTGCCAGCAGCGCTGGCCGGGACAGTCCCACAGATACGCAGTATTTT. Protein: CASSAGRDSPTDTQYF. The chain links TRBV9 to TRBJ2-3, with TRBD1 matching over 7 bases. The CDR3 is made up of 16 amino acids. V trimming: 3 bases; J trimming: 2 bases; junction bases outside the gene matches: 9. Germline-derived CDR1 and CDR2 are SGDLS and YYNGEE.

Here the CDR3 DNA reads TGTGCCATCTTGAACATTAGCGGGGGGGCCACGCAGTATTTT. It codes for CAILNISGGATQYF. The chain is built from TRBV10-3 and TRBJ2-3; 11 bases align to TRBD2. J gave up 9 bases and V 8 bases, and 10 bases lay outside the gene matches. The CDR3 extends over 14 amino acids. CDR1 is ENHRY, CDR2 SYGVKD, per germline.

This clone has just a few counts. This chain connects TRBV30 to TRBJ2-3, with 8 bases identical to TRBD2. There are 12 residues in the CDR3. From germline, CDR1 is GTSNPN and CDR2 SVGIG (reference sequence). The CDR3 DNA is TGTGCGGGCGGGGGGAACACAGATACGCAGTATTTT. Protein sequence: CAGGGNTDTQYF.

Only a few counts were recorded for this clone. This chain links TRBV9 with TRBJ2-3; 8 bases agree with TRBD2. Germline CDR1 is SGDLS and CDR2 is YYNGEE. The CDR3 has 15 amino acids. V was pared by 0 bases and J by 4 bases, with 4 bases of the junction left unmatched. This CDR3 is CASSVGAGAADTQYF. CDR3 coding DNA: TGTGCCAGCAGCGTAGGAGCGGGGGCTGCAGATACGCAGTATTTT.

This rearrangement joins TRBV14 to TRBJ1-2; 11 bases match TRBD1. The CDR3 totals 17 residues. CDR1 and CDR2 from the germline V gene are SGHDN and FVKESK. V lost 1 base, J lost 4 bases, and 8 bases stayed unmatched. The CDR3 coding sequence is TGTGCCAGCAGCCAAGGGACAGGGGGCGCAACGGGCTATGGCTACACCTTC. Residues: CASSQGTGGATGYGYTF.

Points on this clone: One end of the junction varies from germline; a read error may be responsible. The genes are TRBV7-9 and TRBJ1-5; D perhaps matches TRBD1 (5 bases). The germline gives CDR1 SEHNR, CDR2 FQNEAQ (reference sequence). This CDR3 region has 12 residues. The CDR3 region has the DNA TGTTCCAGCAGCCTACCAGGGAAGCCCCAGCATTTT. This encodes CSSSLPGKPQHF.

The chain joins TRBV5-4 to TRBJ2-1; TRBD2 is a possible D gene (5 bases). CDR1 is SGHNT, CDR2 YYREEE, per germline (reference sequence). The CDR3 loop spans 15 amino acids. Trimming removed 1 base from V and 5 bases from J, with 13 bases in between. This CDR3 reads CASSLFGLRNNEQFF. CDR3 DNA: TGTGCCAGCAGCTTGTTTGGACTCCGAAACAATGAGCAGTTCTTC.

The J gene is TRBJ1-4, the V gene TRBV28, with 10 bases fitting TRBD1. This CDR3 has 16 amino acids. Germline loops: CDR1 MDHEN, CDR2 SYDVKM. Losses at the gene ends were 6 bases for V and 4 bases for J; bases not matched to a gene: 8. The CDR3 spells CASSRWTGGHNEKLFF. CDR3 DNA sequence: TGTGCCAGCAGCCGTTGGACAGGGGGGCATAATGAAAAACTGTTTTTT.

V is TRBV15 and J is TRBJ2-2; D gene uncertain. Trimming cost V 7 bases and J 2 bases, with 23 bases left between them. From germline, CDR1 is LNHNV and CDR2 YYDKDF (reference sequence). CDR3 length equals 18 residues. The CDR3 DNA sequence: TGTGCCACCACCACAGAGGCTTCGGGTCCCCTTAACACCGGGGAGCTGTTTTTT. It yields the protein CATTTEASGPLNTGELFF.

The chain uses TRBV2 and TRBJ1-2; TRBD1 aligns across 9 bases. Germline V CDR1 and CDR2: SNHLY, FYNNEI. V lost 8 bases to trimming and J lost 4 bases; unmatched junction nucleotides: 8. The CDR3 spans 14 residues. The CDR3 protein is CASSGADRGYGYTF. CDR3 DNA sequence: TGTGCCAGCTCGGGGGCGGACAGGGGCTATGGCTACACCTTC.

This clone appeared a single time. The gene calls are TRBV27 and TRBJ2-5; 7 bases match TRBD2. The J call may not be correct, given that the DNA end is closer to TRBJ2-7. This CDR3 is built from 13 residues. Germline V gene sequence: CDR1 MNHEY, CDR2 SMNVEV (reference sequence). The CDR3 spells CASSWGGGDEQYF. The CDR3 coding sequence is TGTGCCAGCAGTTGGGGTGGGGGGGACGAGCAGTACTTC.

The CDR3 coding sequence is TGTGCCAGCAGCCCTGGCCCCGTCGATACGCAGTATTTT. Translating it yields CASSPGPVDTQYF. J is TRBJ2-3 and V is TRBV7-3; unclear D gene. Trimming cost V 5 bases and J 6 bases, with 12 bases left between them. CDR1 is SGHTA, CDR2 FQGTGA, per germline. This CDR3 is built from 13 residues.

The rearrangement joins TRBV5-6 to TRBJ2-1; 11 nucleotides match TRBD2. This CDR3 has 16 residues. Germline V CDR1 and CDR2: SGHDT, YYEEEE. Trimming cost V 4 bases and J 7 bases; bases outside gene matches: 10. The DNA for the CDR3 is TGTGCCAGCAGCGTAAACCCGGGACTAGCGGTAAATGAGCAGTTCTTC. Protein product: CASSVNPGLAVNEQFF.